This T cell receptor (beta chain) is from a study of T cell responses to AZD1222 COVID-19 vaccine. Study overall: Pooled together were second doses at about 4 or about 12 weeks.

Study conclusions and caveats: At study baseline, merely a handful of AZD1222 recipients were seropositive. The study sampled repertoires only after the peak T cell response.

The junction had 3 bases not matched to a gene; V was cut back by 2 bases and J by 6 bases. The germline V gene has CDR1 SGHTA and CDR2 FQGNSA. This CDR3 is built from 13 residues. The method was immunoSEQ multiplex PCR; TCRdb's version includes in-frame clones alone and lacks a portion of them. The sample holds around 150,000 clones, around 94% seen once. This clone was picked up one time. Its specificity is not known. The genes are TRBV7-2 and TRBJ2-7; 8 bases agree with TRBD2. Material: peripheral blood, obtained on day 0 of AZD1222 vaccination. The source is an adult in good health. The CDR3 spells CASSLSGGSEQYF. For the CDR3, the DNA is TGTGCCAGCAGCTTATCGGGGGGGAGCGAGCAGTACTTC. The full variable domain, its missing parts supplied by reference TRBV7-2 and TRBJ2-7, is GAGVSQSPSNKVTEKGKDVELRCDPISGHTALYWYRQSLGQGLEFLIYFQGNSAPDKSGLPSDRFSAERTGGSVSTLTIQRTQQEDSAVYLCASSLSGGSEQYFGPGTRLTVT.